These 6 T cell receptor beta chains were sequenced from one sample in a study of blood T cell repertoires in COVID-19. The table came from immunoSEQ multiplex PCR; TCRdb's copy has only in-frame clones and leaves some out. The repertoire consists of 300,000 to 450,000 clones, with over 85% occurring once and the leading ten covering roughly 3.9%. Source material: peripheral blood. The receptors derive from a woman in her sixties with COVID-19, enrolled during active disease.

The V and J genes are TRBV11-2 and TRBJ2-5, with a tentative D call TRBD2 (5 bases). The CDR3 has 14 residues. Deletions cut 5 bases from V and 5 bases from J, with 15 bases between. Per germline, CDR1 SGHAT and CDR2 FQNNGV. CDR3 loop: CASSPDSGWETQYF. The CDR3, as DNA: TGTGCCAGCAGCCCAGATTCGGGGTGGGAGACCCAGTACTTC.

In its sample, this clone was seen once. The rearrangement uses TRBV6-6 and TRBJ1-2, with TRBD1 identical over 8 bases. Germline values: CDR1 MNHNY, CDR2 SVGAGI (reference sequence). Trimming took 7 bases from V and 4 from J; bases not matched to a gene: 8. The CDR3 covers 14 residues. For the CDR3, the DNA is TGTGCCAGCAAGCAAGCAGGGGGCGTCTATGGCTACACCTTC. Translating gives CASKQAGGVYGYTF.

The J gene is TRBJ2-7, the V gene TRBV5-4; the D gene is possibly TRBD1 (7 bases). V shed 4 bases and J shed 7 bases, with 21 bases lying between them. The CDR3 has 15 amino acids. From germline, CDR1 is SGHNT and CDR2 YYREEE (reference sequence). The CDR3 is CASSPGAGGLGEQYF. Here the CDR3 DNA reads TGTGCCAGCAGCCCCGGAGCAGGGGGGTTAGGGGAGCAGTACTTC.

The V and J genes are TRBV2 and TRBJ2-7; 8 bases agree with TRBD2. Trimming at V came to 6 bases and at J to 1 base, leaving 5 bases not matched to a gene. CDR1 is SNHLY and CDR2 is FYNNEI in the germline V gene. This CDR3 comprises 14 residues. CDR3 loop: CASRSGGGSYEQYF. The CDR3 nucleotides read TGTGCCAGCAGAAGTGGCGGGGGGTCCTACGAGCAGTACTTC.

The table lists this clone with a few counts. The chain carries TRBV7-6 and TRBJ2-1; tentative D call: TRBD1 (5 bases). Germline V gene sequence: CDR1 SGHVS, CDR2 FNYEAQ. V was clipped by 5 bases and J by 6 bases, with 17 bases between them. The CDR3 contains 15 residues. CDR3 protein: CASSLQAASSNEQFF. The CDR3 nucleotides read TGTGCCAGCAGCCTACAGGCCGCTAGTTCCAATGAGCAGTTCTTC. Variable domain in full (rest from reference TRBV7-6 and TRBJ2-1): GAGVSQSPRYKVTKRGQDVALRCDPISGHVSLYWYRQALGQGPEFLTYFNYEAQQDKSGLPNDRFSAERPEGSISTLTIQRTEQRDSAMYRCASSLQAASSNEQFFGPGTRLTVL.

The chain links TRBV5-1 to TRBJ1-1; D gene ambiguous. This CDR3 has 14 amino acids. Germline-derived CDR1 and CDR2 are SGHRS and YFSETQ. With 0 bases removed from V and 0 bases from J, the gap between germline ends came to 6 bases. CDR3 in DNA: TGCGCCAGCAGCTTGGGCAGTATGAACACTGAAGCTTTCTTT. Translation gives CASSLGSMNTEAFF.